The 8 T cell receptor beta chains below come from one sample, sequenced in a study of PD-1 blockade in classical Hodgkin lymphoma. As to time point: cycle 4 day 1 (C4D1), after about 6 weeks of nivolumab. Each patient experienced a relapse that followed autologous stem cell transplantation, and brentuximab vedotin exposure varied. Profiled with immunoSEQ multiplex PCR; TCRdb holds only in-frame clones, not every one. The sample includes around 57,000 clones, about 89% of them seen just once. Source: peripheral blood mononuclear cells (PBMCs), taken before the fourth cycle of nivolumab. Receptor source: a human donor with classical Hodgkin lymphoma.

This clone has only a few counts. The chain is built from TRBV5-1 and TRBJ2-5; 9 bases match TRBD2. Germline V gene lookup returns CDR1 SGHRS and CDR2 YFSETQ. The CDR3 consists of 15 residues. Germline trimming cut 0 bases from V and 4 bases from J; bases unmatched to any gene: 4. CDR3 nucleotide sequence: TGCGCCAGCAGCTTGGTTCCTAGCGGGGCAGAGACCCAGTACTTC. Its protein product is CASSLVPSGAETQYF.

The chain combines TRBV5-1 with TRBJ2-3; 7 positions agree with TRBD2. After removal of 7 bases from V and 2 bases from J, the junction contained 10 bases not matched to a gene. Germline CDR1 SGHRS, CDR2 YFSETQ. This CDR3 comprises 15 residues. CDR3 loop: CASRESSGATDTQYF. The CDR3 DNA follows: TGCGCCAGCCGGGAGTCCAGCGGGGCCACAGATACGCAGTATTTT.

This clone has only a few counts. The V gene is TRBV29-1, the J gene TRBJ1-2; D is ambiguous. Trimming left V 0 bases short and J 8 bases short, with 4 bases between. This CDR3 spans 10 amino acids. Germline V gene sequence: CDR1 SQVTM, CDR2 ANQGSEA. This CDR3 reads CSVEEAGYTF. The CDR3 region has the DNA TGCAGCGTTGAAGAGGCCGGCTACACCTTC.

The CDR3 spells CASSWGDLAGDEQFF. CDR3 bases: TGTGCCAGCAGTTGGGGGGACCTAGCGGGGGATGAGCAGTTCTTC. V gene TRBV5-8 combines with J gene TRBJ2-1; 10 positions agree with TRBD2. The V and J ends lost 5 bases and 8 bases, in that order; junction bases with no gene match: 10. The CDR3 totals 15 residues. Germline-derived CDR1 and CDR2 are SGHTS and YDEGEE. Together with reference TRBV5-8 and TRBJ2-1, the CDR3 gives the full variable domain: EAGVTQSPTHLIKTRGQQATLRCSPISGHTSVYWYQQALGLGLQFLLWYDEGEERNRGNFPPRFSGRQFPNYSSELNVNALELEDSALYLCASSWGDLAGDEQFFGPGTRLTVL.

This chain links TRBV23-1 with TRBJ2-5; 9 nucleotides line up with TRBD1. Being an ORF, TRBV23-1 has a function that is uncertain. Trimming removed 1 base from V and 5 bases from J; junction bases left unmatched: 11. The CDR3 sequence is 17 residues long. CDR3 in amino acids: CASSQCLSGTGRETQYF. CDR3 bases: TGCGCCAGCAGTCAATGTCTAAGCGGGACAGGGAGGGAGACCCAGTACTTC.

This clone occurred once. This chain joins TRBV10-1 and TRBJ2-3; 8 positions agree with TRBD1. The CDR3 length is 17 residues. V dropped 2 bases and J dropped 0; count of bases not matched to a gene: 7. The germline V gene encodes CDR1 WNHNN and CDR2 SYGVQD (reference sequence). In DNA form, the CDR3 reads TGCGCCAGCAGTGAGCGAGGACAGGGCCTAAGCACAGATACGCAGTATTTT. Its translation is CASSERGQGLSTDTQYF.

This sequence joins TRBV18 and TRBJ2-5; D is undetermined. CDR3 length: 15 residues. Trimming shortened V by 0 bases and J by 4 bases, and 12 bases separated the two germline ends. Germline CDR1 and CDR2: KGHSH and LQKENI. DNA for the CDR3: TGTGCCAGCTCACCACCGTTATTCGGTGGAGAGACCCAGTACTTC. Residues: CASSPPLFGGETQYF. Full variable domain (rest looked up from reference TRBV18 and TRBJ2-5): NAGVMQNPRHLVRRRGQEARLRCSPMKGHSHVYWYRQLPEEGLKFMVYLQKENIIDESGMPKERFSAEFPKEGPSILRIQQVVRGDSAAYFCASSPPLFGGETQYFGPGTRLLVL.

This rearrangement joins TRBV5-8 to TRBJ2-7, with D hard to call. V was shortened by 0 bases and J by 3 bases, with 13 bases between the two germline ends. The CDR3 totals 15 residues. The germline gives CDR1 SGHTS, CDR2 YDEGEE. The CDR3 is CASSLGFGSHYEQYF. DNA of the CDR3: TGTGCCAGCAGCTTGGGTTTCGGATCCCACTACGAGCAGTACTTC.